These 25 T cell receptor beta chains originate from one sample sequenced in a study of blood T cell repertoires in COVID-19. Profiling relied on immunoSEQ multiplex PCR, and the TCRdb table lists in-frame clones only, not all of them. The sample yields about 240,000 clones, nearly 85% seen once. What was sequenced was peripheral blood. The source of these receptors is a human donor in a cohort sampled during active COVID-19.

The V call is TRBV6-1, the J call TRBJ1-5; 12 bases are a match to TRBD1. Germline values: CDR1 MNHNS, CDR2 SASEGT. J gave up 7 bases and V 0 bases, and 7 bases lay outside the gene matches. This CDR3 is built from 17 residues. CDR3 sequence (DNA): TGTGCCAGCAGTGAAGCGGCCGGGACAGGGGGCCGACAGCCCCAGCATTTT. It codes for CASSEAAGTGGRQPQHF.

The chain couples TRBV5-1 to TRBJ2-1, with D tentatively TRBD2 (5 bases). Germline lookup yields CDR1 SGHRS and CDR2 YFSETQ. The CDR3 runs to 17 residues. Deletions cut 2 bases from V and 0 bases from J, with 15 bases between. This CDR3 reads CASSFPPSGTSYNEQFF. The CDR3 region has the DNA TGCGCCAGCAGCTTTCCTCCAAGCGGAACCTCCTACAATGAGCAGTTCTTC. Full variable domain (missing parts from reference TRBV5-1 and TRBJ2-1): KAGVTQTPRYLIKTRGQQVTLSCSPISGHRSVSWYQQTPGQGLQFLFEYFSETQRNKGNFPGRFSGRQFSNSRSEMNVSTLELGDSALYLCASSFPPSGTSYNEQFFGPGTRLTVL.

The rearrangement uses TRBV7-8 and TRBJ1-2, with 7 bases matching TRBD1. The CDR3 contains 14 residues. J gave up 7 bases and V 5 bases, and 10 bases lay outside the gene matches. CDR1 SGHVS and CDR2 FQNEAQ come from the germline V gene. CDR3 residues: CASSGRDSRSGYTF. In nucleotides, the CDR3 is TGTGCCAGCAGCGGCCGGGACAGCCGTAGTGGCTACACCTTC.

The V call is TRBV6-4, the J call TRBJ2-3, with TRBD2 matching 9 bases. Trimming removed 4 bases from V and 2 bases from J; junction bases left unmatched: 7. Per germline, CDR1 MRHNA and CDR2 SNTAGT. This CDR3 is built from 16 residues. The CDR3 nucleotides read TGTGCCAGCAGTGCTAGGCCTAGCGGGGTCACAGATACGCAGTATTTT. Encoded protein: CASSARPSGVTDTQYF.

A single count supports this clone. The chain combines TRBV28 with TRBJ1-2, with D tentatively TRBD1 (5 bases). V lost 2 bases to trimming and J lost 3 bases, with 7 bases between them. This CDR3 spans 13 amino acids. The germline V gene encodes CDR1 MDHEN and CDR2 SYDVKM. The CDR3 DNA reads TGTGCCAGCAGTTTAGTACAGGACTATGGCTACACCTTC. Its protein is CASSLVQDYGYTF.

The chain recombines TRBV12-3 or TRBV12-4 with TRBJ2-7; D is undetermined. The ends were cut back, 7 bases at V and 3 bases at J, with 10 bases in the middle. This CDR3 has 12 residues. CDR3 sequence: CASTASGYEQYF. The CDR3 DNA is TGTGCCAGCACCGCTTCGGGCTACGAGCAGTACTTC.

The J gene is TRBJ2-3, the V gene TRBV27; 11 bases match TRBD2. The CDR3 has 15 residues. Germline CDR1 and CDR2: MNHEY and SMNVEV (reference sequence). Trimming at V came to 5 bases and at J to 6 bases, leaving 7 bases not matched to a gene. The CDR3 here is CASSLTPSGRDTQYF. As DNA, the CDR3 is TGTGCCAGCAGTCTGACCCCTAGCGGGAGGGATACGCAGTATTTT.

This chain joins TRBV19 and TRBJ1-4; TRBD1 matches 9 bases. CDR3 length: 15 amino acids. Germline values: CDR1 LNHDA, CDR2 SQIVND (reference sequence). V shed 5 bases and J 8 bases; nucleotides not matched to a gene: 9. CDR3 residues: CASSYRTGANEKLFF. The CDR3 coding sequence is TGTGCCAGTAGTTACCGGACAGGGGCGAACGAAAAACTGTTTTTT.

Here the CDR3 DNA reads TGTGCCAGCAGCCGGGACAGGGTCAAAAACATTCAGTACTTC. This sequence encodes CASSRDRVKNIQYF. V gene TRBV27 combines with J gene TRBJ2-4; 9 bases are a match to TRBD1. This CDR3 contains 14 residues. V was clipped by 6 bases and J by 3 bases; unmatched bases: 3. In germline, CDR1 is MNHEY, CDR2 SMNVEV (reference sequence).

The chain couples TRBV28 to TRBJ2-1, with 8 positions matching TRBD1. CDR3 size: 15 residues. The V segment lost 1 base and the J segment 8 bases; nucleotides outside the gene matches: 7. Per germline, CDR1 MDHEN and CDR2 SYDVKM. As DNA, the CDR3 is TGTGCCAGCAGTTTATCGTCGGGACAGGCCGATGAGCAGTTCTTC. This codes for CASSLSSGQADEQFF.

The chain has TRBV9 and TRBJ1-1; no reliable D call. Deletions cut 0 bases from V and 2 bases from J, with 11 bases between. The germline V gene encodes CDR1 SGDLS and CDR2 YYNGEE. The CDR3 covers 15 residues. The CDR3 is CASSVDPGFNTEAFF. As DNA, the CDR3 is TGTGCCAGCAGCGTAGATCCCGGGTTTAACACTGAAGCTTTCTTT.

This clone occurred once. For the CDR3, the DNA is TGTGCCAGCAGCCCCACTGGAAGCGGGAGCTCCTACGAGCAGTACTTC. Amino acid sequence: CASSPTGSGSSYEQYF. The V gene is TRBV11-2, the J gene TRBJ2-7; 8 positions agree with TRBD2. The CDR3 consists of 16 residues. V lost 5 bases to trimming and J lost 0 bases; unmatched junction nucleotides: 9. CDR1 and CDR2 (germline): SGHAT, FQNNGV.

The V and J genes are TRBV6-5 and TRBJ2-7, with 10 bases identical to TRBD2. V lost 4 bases and J lost 5; bases outside the gene matches: 8. The length of the CDR3 is 15 residues. The germline V gene has CDR1 MNHEY and CDR2 SVGAGI. This chain's CDR3 is CASSWSGGAGNEQYF. The DNA for the CDR3 is TGTGCCAGCAGTTGGAGCGGGGGGGCAGGCAACGAGCAGTACTTC.

This clone was seen only once. The chain recombines TRBV30 with TRBJ2-3, with D perhaps being TRBD1 or TRBD2 (6 bases each). V gave up 5 bases and J gave up 5 bases, with 26 bases separating them. The CDR3 extends over 17 amino acids. Germline CDR1 and CDR2: GTSNPN and SVGIG (reference sequence). The CDR3 loop is CAWGGDHRVSRGDTQYF. The CDR3 coding sequence is TGTGCCTGGGGCGGGGATCACAGGGTGTCGCGTGGAGATACGCAGTATTTT. The variable domain in full, completed from reference TRBV30 and TRBJ2-3, reads SQTIHQWPATLVQPVGSPLSLECTVEGTSNPNLYWYRQAAGRGLQLLFYSVGIGQISSEVPQNLSASRPQDRQFILSSKKLLLSDSGFYLCAWGGDHRVSRGDTQYFGPGTRLTVL.

This clone appeared a few times. At the DNA level, this CDR3 is encoded by other sequences in the same sample as well. CDR3 nucleotides: TGTGCCAGCAGCTCGCAAAGGGGCACTGAAGCTTTCTTT. Translating gives CASSSQRGTEAFF. The chain is built from TRBV11-2 and TRBJ1-1, with TRBD1 as a possible D gene (5 bases). The CDR3 covers 13 residues. Per the germline V gene, CDR1 is SGHAT and CDR2 is FQNNGV. The ends were cut back, 4 bases at V and 4 bases at J, with 10 bases in the middle.

The gene calls are TRBV6-5 and TRBJ2-1, with 7 bases identical to TRBD2. Trimming at V came to 7 bases and at J to 4 bases, leaving 7 bases not matched to a gene. In germline, CDR1 is MNHEY, CDR2 SVGAGI. This CDR3 has 14 residues. The CDR3 sequence is CASMLRGSYNEQFF. CDR3 nucleotides: TGTGCCAGCATGTTGCGGGGGTCGTACAATGAGCAGTTCTTC.

The V gene is TRBV6-5, the J gene TRBJ2-1, with D possibly TRBD2 on 7 matching bases. Germline V gene sequence: CDR1 MNHEY, CDR2 SVGAGI. The CDR3 runs 12 residues. V was clipped by 7 bases and J by 16 bases, with 20 bases between them. CDR3 coding DNA: TGTGCCAGCAACGGGGGGCGCCGAGAGTATTTCTTC. Amino acids: CASNGGRREYFF.

This clone showed up just once. V and J are TRBV7-2 and TRBJ2-1; D is perhaps TRBD1 (6 bases). V lost 6 bases to trimming and J lost 2 bases, with 11 bases between them. The germline gives CDR1 SGHTA, CDR2 FQGNSA. The CDR3 covers 14 residues. The CDR3 sequence is CASRPPGAYNEQFF. In DNA, the CDR3 is TGTGCCAGCAGACCGCCAGGGGCCTACAATGAGCAGTTCTTC.

V gene TRBV18 combines with J gene TRBJ1-1; 9 nucleotides agree with TRBD1. The V and J ends lost 0 bases and 4 bases, in that order; junction bases with no gene match: 3. The germline V gene encodes CDR1 KGHSH and CDR2 LQKENI. The CDR3 runs to 15 residues. The CDR3 sequence: CASSPPGQGTTEAFF. CDR3 in DNA: TGTGCCAGCTCACCACCGGGACAGGGCACCACTGAAGCTTTCTTT.

The chain joins TRBV2 to TRBJ1-4; tentatively, D is TRBD1 (6 bases). Trimming removed 5 bases from V and 0 bases from J, with 10 bases in between. Germline values: CDR1 SNHLY, CDR2 FYNNEI. The CDR3 runs 15 residues. For the CDR3, the DNA is TGTGCCAGCAGTTGGGACACTGCAACTAATGAAAAACTGTTTTTT. Translation: CASSWDTATNEKLFF.

This clone has only a few counts. The rearrangement links TRBV5-4 to TRBJ1-3; TRBD1 is a possible D gene (5 bases). This CDR3 region has 16 residues. V was trimmed by 4 bases and J by 3 bases, leaving 17 bases between them. Germline values: CDR1 SGHNT, CDR2 YYREEE (reference sequence). CDR3 nucleotide sequence: TGTGCCAGCAGCCCGGGCCAGGGTACCGGTGGAAACACCATATATTTT. Protein sequence: CASSPGQGTGGNTIYF.

This chain connects TRBV27 to TRBJ1-1, with 7 bases matching TRBD1. The CDR3 has 14 residues. CDR1 and CDR2 (germline): MNHEY, SMNVEV (reference sequence). With 5 bases clipped from V and 1 base from J, the junction kept 4 bases outside the gene matches. CDR3 DNA: TGTGCCAGCAGTCCTAACAGGGGGAACACTGAAGCTTTCTTT. It codes for CASSPNRGNTEAFF.

This sequence joins TRBV5-5 and TRBJ2-6; TRBD1 might be the D (5 bases). Deletions cut 1 base from V and 0 bases from J, with 11 bases between. The CDR3 runs 17 residues. Germline assignment: CDR1 SGHKS and CDR2 YYEKEE (reference sequence). CDR3 in DNA: TGTGCCAGCAGCTTGATTGGGCAGGGCTCTGGGGCCAACGTCCTGACTTTC. Protein sequence: CASSLIGQGSGANVLTF.

This chain links TRBV6-5 with TRBJ1-4; 10 nucleotides align to TRBD1. The ends lost 10 bases at V and 10 bases at J; junction bases unmatched: 9. Germline V CDR1 and CDR2: MNHEY, SVGAGI. The CDR3 runs to 13 residues. The CDR3 sequence: CATKPGQGPKLFF. The CDR3 DNA is TGTGCCACTAAGCCGGGACAGGGGCCAAAACTGTTTTTT.

The chain is built from TRBV6-2 or TRBV6-3 and TRBJ2-2; possible D gene TRBD2, 6 bases. Germline values: CDR1 MNHEY, CDR2 SVGEGT. The CDR3 runs to 17 residues. The ends were cut back, 4 bases at V and 2 bases at J, with 17 bases in the middle. The CDR3, as DNA: TGTGCCAGCAGTTTCGTCCCGGGGGAGTTAAACACCGGGGAGCTGTTTTTT. Translated: CASSFVPGELNTGELFF.